The 21 T cell receptor beta chains below come from one sample, sequenced in a study of Ad26.COV2.S vaccination and SARS-CoV-2 variants. Treatment indicated: some 20 received Ad26.COV2.S at low or high dose, single or two shots; five or six received placebo; per-sample allocation not given. Following the first vaccine or placebo injection, samples were taken on day 63. TCRdb keeps only in-frame clones here, not all; method: immunoSEQ multiplex PCR. The sample shows over 400,000 clones, 92% of them seen only once. The material was peripheral blood, obtained in a trial of Ad26.COV2.S vaccine versus placebo. The receptors shown here come from a person between 18 and 60 years old who received the Ad26.COV2.S COVID-19 vaccine or a placebo.

This sequence joins TRBV18 and TRBJ2-1, with TRBD2 matching over 16 bases. Germline loops: CDR1 KGHSH, CDR2 LQKENI. V lost 6 bases and J lost 9; bases outside the gene matches: 8. The CDR3 extends over 16 amino acids. In nucleotides, the CDR3 is TGTGCCAGCTCGACGGGGACTAGCGGGGGGGCCCGTGAGCAGTTCTTC. Protein product: CASSTGTSGGAREQFF. The entire variable domain, with the rest obtained from reference TRBV18 and TRBJ2-1, is as follows: NAGVMQNPRHLVRRRGQEARLRCSPMKGHSHVYWYRQLPEEGLKFMVYLQKENIIDESGMPKERFSAEFPKEGPSILRIQQVVRGDSAAYFCASSTGTSGGAREQFFGPGTRLTVL.

This chain joins TRBV4-1 and TRBJ1-2; D remains unclear. The length of the CDR3 is 15 residues. The V end lost 3 bases, the J end lost 5 bases, and 16 bases lay between the germline ends. The germline gives CDR1 MGHRA, CDR2 YSYEKL. The CDR3 here is CASSQPIMAGYGYTF. The CDR3 DNA follows: TGCGCCAGCAGCCAGCCGATTATGGCAGGATATGGCTACACCTTC.

CDR3 protein: CASSVAGELNTEAFF. The CDR3 DNA is TGTGCCAGCAGCGTAGCTGGGGAATTGAACACTGAAGCTTTCTTT. This chain connects TRBV9 to TRBJ1-1, with no clear D. The CDR3 contains 15 residues. Germline V gene data show CDR1 as SGDLS and CDR2 as YYNGEE. V was cut by 0 bases and J by 0 bases, with 9 bases left in between. The complete variable domain, with remaining parts taken from reference TRBV9 and TRBJ1-1, reads DSGVTQTPKHLITATGQRVTLRCSPRSGDLSVYWYQQSLDQGLQFLIQYYNGEERAKGNILERFSAQQFPDLHSELNLSSLELGDSALYFCASSVAGELNTEAFFGQGTRLTVV.

This chain links TRBV27 with TRBJ1-6; D remains unclear. The length of the CDR3 is 15 residues. Looked up from germline, CDR1 is MNHEY and CDR2 is SMNVEV (reference sequence). Trimming stripped 3 bases from V and 10 bases from J, with 16 bases between. CDR3 DNA: TGTGCCAGCAGTTTGTCGACGGCTCGTAGATCACCCCTCCACTTT. This codes for CASSLSTARRSPLHF.

The chain links TRBV7-8 to TRBJ1-3, with D perhaps TRBD1 (5 bases). V gave up 1 base and J gave up 0 bases, with 13 bases separating them. This CDR3 contains 17 residues. Per germline, CDR1 SGHVS and CDR2 FQNEAQ. The CDR3 DNA sequence: TGTGCCAGCAGCTTAGTCGGGGAAGGGGACTCTGGAAACACCATATATTTT. This encodes CASSLVGEGDSGNTIYF.

The chain combines TRBV4-1 with TRBJ2-2; 7 bases map to TRBD2. CDR3 size: 15 residues. Germline CDR1 MGHRA, CDR2 YSYEKL. The ends lost 4 bases at V and 5 bases at J; junction bases unmatched: 7. CDR3 in amino acids: CASSLRTSQTGELFF. The CDR3 DNA reads as TGCGCCAGCAGCCTACGGACTAGTCAGACCGGGGAGCTGTTTTTT.

V is TRBV6-5 and J is TRBJ2-1; possible D gene TRBD2, 5 bases. This CDR3 region has 13 residues. Germline CDR1 and CDR2: MNHEY and SVGAGI. Trimming pared 7 bases from V and 6 bases from J, leaving 13 bases between. CDR3 DNA sequence: TGTGCCAGCAAGGCGGGCGGATTCAATGAGCAGTTCTTC. The encoded protein is CASKAGGFNEQFF.

This sequence joins TRBV7-8 and TRBJ2-3, with no clear D. Trimming shortened V by 5 bases and J by 4 bases, and 10 bases separated the two germline ends. The CDR3 loop spans 13 amino acids. Germline loops: CDR1 SGHVS, CDR2 FQNEAQ. CDR3 residues: CASSLRVPDTQYF. The CDR3 region has the DNA TGTGCCAGCAGCCTAAGGGTCCCAGATACGCAGTATTTT.

V gene TRBV2 combines with J gene TRBJ1-6; no definite D call. The CDR3 is made up of 11 amino acids. Germline V lookup: CDR1 SNHLY, CDR2 FYNNEI. The V and J ends lost 8 bases and 10 bases respectively, with 9 bases between them. The CDR3 loop is CASEGRSPLHF. The CDR3 DNA sequence: TGTGCCAGCGAAGGACGATCACCCCTCCACTTT.

The V and J genes are TRBV6-5 and TRBJ1-2; possibly TRBD1 for D (5 bases). The germline V and J ends were trimmed by 2 bases and 5 bases, with 15 bases remaining between them. CDR1 MNHEY and CDR2 SVGAGI come from the germline V gene. The CDR3 is made up of 15 amino acids. The DNA of the CDR3 is TGTGCCAGCAGTTACGGGATGAGGGGAACTTATGGCTACACCTTC. Translated: CASSYGMRGTYGYTF.

This clone was detected a few times. The same CDR3 is also encoded by other DNA sequences in this sample. The rearrangement uses TRBV24-1 and TRBJ1-5, with D possibly matching TRBD1 (6 bases). Germline CDR1 reads KGHDR; CDR2 reads SFDVKD. With 3 bases removed from V and 6 bases from J, the gap between germline ends came to 11 bases. The CDR3 is 14 residues long. This chain's CDR3 is CATSDTQGTQPQHF. The CDR3 DNA follows: TGTGCCACCAGTGATACACAGGGAACTCAGCCCCAGCATTTT.

The rearrangement links TRBV5-1 to TRBJ1-6; no reliable D call. Trimming cost V 0 bases and J 6 bases, with 7 bases left between them. The CDR3 spans 14 residues. The germline CDR1 and CDR2 sequences are SGHRS and YFSETQ. The CDR3 spells CASSLDRVNSPLHF. In nucleotides, the CDR3 is TGCGCCAGCAGCTTGGATCGGGTTAATTCACCCCTCCACTTT.

The CDR3 here is CASSASGDTEAFF. The CDR3 nucleotides are TGTGCCAGTAGTGCTTCAGGGGACACTGAAGCTTTCTTT. The gene calls are TRBV19 and TRBJ1-1, with D perhaps TRBD1 (6 bases). This CDR3 region has 13 residues. Germline V CDR1 and CDR2: LNHDA, SQIVND (reference sequence). V was clipped by 5 bases and J by 3 bases, with 10 bases between them. Variable domain in full (rest from reference TRBV19 and TRBJ1-1): DGGITQSPKYLFRKEGQNVTLSCEQNLNHDAMYWYRQDPGQGLRLIYYSQIVNDFQKGDIAEGYSVSREKKESFPLTVTSAQKNPTAFYLCASSASGDTEAFFGQGTRLTVV.

The chain has TRBV30 and TRBJ1-6; 9 bases match TRBD1. The germline V gene has CDR1 GTSNPN and CDR2 SVGIG (reference sequence). The ends lost 3 bases at V and 14 bases at J; junction bases unmatched: 20. The CDR3 contains 17 residues. The CDR3 sequence: CAWSQGQGGYWDVTLHF. DNA for the CDR3: TGTGCCTGGAGCCAGGGACAGGGTGGCTATTGGGATGTAACCCTCCACTTT.

The V gene is TRBV4-3, the J gene TRBJ2-1; D ambiguous. Between the trimmed V and J ends, which lost 0 bases and 5 bases, there was a span of 11 bases. Germline V lookup: CDR1 LGHNA, CDR2 YSLEER. The CDR3 runs 15 residues. Here the CDR3 reads CASSQDPPTNNEQFF. Written as DNA, the CDR3 is TGCGCCAGCAGCCAAGACCCACCAACGAACAATGAGCAGTTCTTC.

Comment on this clone: One end of the junction fails to match germline, which may point to a read error. Written as DNA, the CDR3 is TGTGCTAGCAGCTCGACAGGGGGTGACAATACGCAGTATTTT. Translated: CASSSTGGDNTQYF. J is TRBJ2-3 and V is TRBV7-7, with 9 bases fitting TRBD1. The CDR3 loop spans 14 amino acids. Germline V CDR1 and CDR2: SSHAT, FNYEAQ (reference sequence).

This chain joins TRBV5-5 and TRBJ1-2; 9 bases agree with TRBD1. CDR3 length equals 15 residues. CDR1 SGHKS and CDR2 YYEKEE come from the germline V gene (reference sequence). V shed 3 bases, J shed 8 bases, and the junction held 11 bases outside the gene matches. The CDR3 DNA follows: TGTGCCAGCAGCTCACAGACAGGGGGGCGATCGGGCTACACCTTC. Protein: CASSSQTGGRSGYTF.

The chain is built from TRBV11-2 and TRBJ1-2, with D uncertain. The germline CDR1 and CDR2 sequences are SGHAT and FQNNGV. V was clipped by 1 base and J by 3 bases, with 12 bases between them. CDR3 length equals 15 residues. DNA of the CDR3: TGTGCCAGCAGCTTAGGGGCCCTCCCGGACTATGGCTACACCTTC. Protein product: CASSLGALPDYGYTF. Full variable domain (missing parts from reference TRBV11-2 and TRBJ1-2): EAGVAQSPRYKIIEKRQSVAFWCNPISGHATLYWYQQILGQGPKLLIQFQNNGVVDDSQLPKDRFSAERLKGVDSTLKIQPAKLEDSAVYLCASSLGALPDYGYTFGSGTRLTVV.

This clone was counted many times. This rearrangement joins TRBV6-2 or TRBV6-3 to TRBJ2-3, with no clear D. Trimming stripped 2 bases from V and 3 bases from J, with 6 bases between. Germline CDR1 is MNHEY and CDR2 is SVGEGT. The CDR3 covers 13 residues. The CDR3 nucleotides are TGTGCCAGCAGTTACCTAGAAACAGATACGCAGTATTTT. It is translated as CASSYLETDTQYF.

J is TRBJ1-1 and V is TRBV5-1; TRBD1 agrees at 7 bases. V gave up 4 bases and J gave up 1 base; unmatched junction bases: 7. This CDR3 comprises 15 residues. CDR1 is SGHRS and CDR2 is YFSETQ in the germline V gene. In nucleotides, the CDR3 is TGCGCCAGCAGCAGGGGCGGGACAGAGAACACTGAAGCTTTCTTT. Translation gives CASSRGGTENTEAFF.

The chain recombines TRBV4-1 with TRBJ2-1, with D uncertain. V shed 4 bases and J shed 9 bases, with 16 bases lying between them. The germline CDR1 and CDR2 sequences are MGHRA and YSYEKL. This CDR3 contains 14 residues. The CDR3: CASSPFGPPPEQFF. The CDR3 coding sequence is TGCGCCAGCAGCCCCTTTGGACCGCCCCCTGAGCAGTTCTTC.